The 25 T cell receptor beta chains below were found in one sample sequenced in a study of vaccination and CD4 T cells after COVID-19. As for treatment: roughly 10-day PBMC culture with coronavirus spike peptide pools or control peptides (ViraFEST assay). The Oncomine TCR Beta short-read assay was applied to DNA of cultured CD4+ T cells. MiXCR, run by TCRdb on the PCR reads, gives a single entry per CDR3 protein. In the table there are around 25,000 distinct CDR3 sequences, approximately 59% of which are singletons. These TCRs' antigens remain unknown. Source: CD4+ T cells from blood, cultured in vitro, taken after SARS-CoV-2 vaccination. The receptors were gathered from a human donor who received a COVID-19 vaccine.

The chain has TRBV23-1 and TRBJ1-1; the D is unclear. TRBV23-1 has ORF status, its function being uncertain. The CDR3 is made up of 15 amino acids. V lost 0 bases and J lost 0, with 8 bases in between. CDR3 bases: TGCGCCAGCAGTCAATCATGGAGCATGAACACTGAAGCTTTCTTT. Translation gives CASSQSWSMNTEAFF.

The chain links TRBV6-5 to TRBJ1-1; a possible D gene is TRBD1 (5 bases). Per germline, CDR1 MNHEY and CDR2 SVGAGI. Trimming took 2 bases from V and 2 from J, leaving 12 bases between them. The CDR3 runs to 15 residues. The chain's CDR3 is CASSYEGAVNTEAFF. The CDR3 coding sequence is TGTGCCAGCAGTTACGAAGGGGCAGTCAACACTGAAGCTTTCTTT.

The gene calls are TRBV7-9 and TRBJ1-5; D is possibly TRBD1 (5 bases). Germline CDR1 is SEHNR and CDR2 is FQNEAQ (reference sequence). V lost 3 bases and J lost 6, with 18 bases in between. This CDR3 is built from 16 residues. CDR3 region: CASSLGQGLRGQPQHF. DNA for the CDR3: TGTGCCAGCAGCTTGGGCCAGGGACTGAGGGGTCAGCCCCAGCATTTT.

In this sample, this clonotype is medium-sized. The chain couples TRBV6-1 to TRBJ2-5; TRBD1 matches 7 bases. CDR1 MNHNS and CDR2 SASEGT come from the germline V gene. The CDR3 length is 15 residues. The ends lost 5 bases at V and 3 bases at J; junction bases unmatched: 9. This CDR3 is CASSNRGTKKETQYF. The CDR3 region has the DNA TGTGCCAGCAGTAACAGGGGTACCAAAAAAGAGACCCAGTACTTC.

This sequence joins TRBV7-3 and TRBJ2-1; D unresolved. The CDR3 has 14 residues. Trimming removed 0 bases from V and 4 bases from J, with 7 bases in between. CDR1 and CDR2 (germline): SGHTA, FQGTGA. This CDR3 is CASSLTSGYNEQFF. CDR3 coding DNA: TGTGCCAGCAGCTTAACGTCTGGGTACAATGAGCAGTTCTTC.

About this clonotype itself: A junction end diverges from the germline sequence, so it may reflect a read error. V gene TRBV7-6 combines with J gene TRBJ1-4; D ambiguous. The length of the CDR3 is 14 residues. Germline V gives CDR1 SGHVS, CDR2 FNYEAQ. In DNA form, the CDR3 reads TGTGCCAGCAGCCGCAGACGGACTAATGAAAAAGTGTTTTTT. This gives the protein CASSRRRTNEKVFF.

DNA of the CDR3: TGTGCCAGCAGTGAGAGTAGGTCCAGGGCCACCGGGGAGCTGTTTTTT. Translated: CASSESRSRATGELFF. The genes are TRBV21-1 and TRBJ2-2; the table calls TRBD1, which could not be checked here. TRBV21-1 is given as a pseudogene. The CDR3 consists of 16 residues.

The gene calls are TRBV6-5 and TRBJ2-2; D is ambiguous. The germline gives CDR1 MNHEY, CDR2 SVGAGI. The V end lost 2 bases, the J end lost 6 bases, and 10 bases lay between the germline ends. The CDR3 sequence is 14 residues long. CDR3 loop: CASSYQSTPGELFF. CDR3 nucleotides: TGTGCCAGCAGTTACCAGTCAACCCCCGGGGAGCTGTTTTTT.

V gene TRBV15 combines with J gene TRBJ2-5, with D perhaps matching TRBD2 (6 bases). CDR3 length: 15 residues. Per the germline V gene, CDR1 is LNHNV and CDR2 is YYDKDF (reference sequence). The V and J ends lost 0 bases and 4 bases respectively, with 12 bases between them. In nucleotides, the CDR3 is TGTGCCACCAGCAGAGAATTTTACGGGGGAGAGACCCAGTACTTC. The encoded protein is CATSREFYGGETQYF.

This clonotype has only one observation. The chain employs TRBV6-1 and TRBJ2-5; D ambiguous. V was shortened by 3 bases and J by 2 bases, with 4 bases between the two germline ends. CDR3 length equals 12 residues. The germline CDR1 and CDR2 sequences are MNHNS and SASEGT. The CDR3 protein is CASSDSQETQYF. The DNA for the CDR3 is TGTGCCAGCAGTGACAGTCAAGAGACCCAGTACTTC.

The chain employs TRBV2 and TRBJ1-6; the D gene is possibly TRBD1 (5 bases). Germline lookup yields CDR1 SNHLY and CDR2 FYNNEI. CDR3 length: 13 amino acids. The V end was cut by 7 bases, the J end by 7 bases, with 11 bases between. The CDR3 reads CASTPRVNSPLHF. In DNA, the CDR3 is TGTGCCAGCACGCCCAGGGTGAATTCACCCCTCCACTTT. Full variable domain (rest looked up from reference TRBV2 and TRBJ1-6): EPEVTQTPSHQVTQMGQEVILRCVPISNHLYFYWYRQILGQKVEFLVSFYNNEISEKSEIFDDQFSVERPDGSNFTLKIRSTKLEDSAMYFCASTPRVNSPLHFGNGTRLTVT.

This clonotype showed up just once. The chain recombines TRBV19 with TRBJ1-2; TRBD1 is a possible D gene (6 bases). The CDR3 runs 14 residues. CDR1 LNHDA and CDR2 SQIVND come from the germline V gene (reference sequence). V was trimmed by 6 bases and J by 4 bases, leaving 15 bases between them. CDR3 nucleotides: TGTGCCAGTAGGTCCAGGGGCAATAGCTATGGCTACACCTTC. This codes for CASRSRGNSYGYTF. Combining the CDR3 with reference TRBV19 and TRBJ1-2 gives the whole variable domain DGGITQSPKYLFRKEGQNVTLSCEQNLNHDAMYWYRQDPGQGLRLIYYSQIVNDFQKGDIAEGYSVSREKKESFPLTVTSAQKNPTAFYLCASRSRGNSYGYTFGSGTRLTVV.

V gene TRBV6-5 combines with J gene TRBJ2-3, with D tentatively TRBD1 (5 bases). Germline loops: CDR1 MNHEY, CDR2 SVGAGI. This CDR3 comprises 16 residues. V lost 5 bases and J 4 bases, leaving 19 bases between the germline ends. The chain's CDR3 is CASSTRSQGIADTQYF. The CDR3 DNA is TGTGCCAGCAGTACTCGGAGCCAGGGTATAGCAGATACGCAGTATTTT.

The chain joins TRBV6-1 to TRBJ1-2, with D perhaps matching TRBD1 (5 bases). Looked up from germline, CDR1 is MNHNS and CDR2 is SASEGT. The CDR3 runs to 14 residues. The V end lost 4 bases, the J end lost 2 bases, and 11 bases lay between the germline ends. This chain's CDR3 is CASSASGGNYGYTF. The CDR3 DNA reads as TGTGCCAGCAGTGCTTCTGGGGGGAACTATGGCTACACCTTC.

The chain combines TRBV12-3 or TRBV12-4 with TRBJ1-1; a possible D gene is TRBD1 (6 bases). V was trimmed by 3 bases and J by 4 bases, leaving 18 bases between them. The CDR3 loop spans 16 amino acids. CDR3 protein: CASSFARSGAGTEAFF. CDR3 DNA: TGTGCCAGCAGTTTTGCGCGATCGGGGGCAGGCACTGAAGCTTTCTTT.

The chain employs TRBV20-1 and TRBJ2-7; TRBD1 agrees at 7 bases. Per germline, CDR1 DFQATT and CDR2 SNEGSKA (reference sequence). V trimming: 6 bases; J trimming: 0 bases; junction bases outside the gene matches: 11. The CDR3 runs to 15 residues. This CDR3 reads CSARTGASSSYEQYF. As DNA, the CDR3 is TGCAGTGCGAGGACAGGTGCCTCTAGCTCCTACGAGCAGTACTTC.

The chain joins TRBV12-5 to TRBJ1-5, with unresolved D. Trimming left V 3 bases short and J 3 bases short, with 9 bases between. CDR1 is LGHNT, CDR2 FRNRAP, per germline. The CDR3 sequence is 14 residues long. The DNA of the CDR3 is TGTGCTAGTGGTTTAGGTGGCTTCAATCAGCCCCAGCATTTT. Amino acid sequence: CASGLGGFNQPQHF.

The CDR3 here is CASSESKEGETQYF. The CDR3 DNA reads TGCGCCAGCAGTGAGTCTAAGGAAGGAGAGACCCAGTACTTC. The chain recombines TRBV10-1 with TRBJ2-5; no firm D call. V lost 0 bases and J 4 bases, leaving 9 bases between the germline ends. The length of the CDR3 is 14 residues. Germline loops: CDR1 WNHNN, CDR2 SYGVQD (reference sequence).

The chain carries TRBV6-1 and TRBJ2-1; tentatively, D is TRBD1 or TRBD2 (5 bases each). Germline V gene data show CDR1 as MNHNS and CDR2 as SASEGT. The V gene lost 9 bases and the J gene lost 9 bases, with 18 bases spanning the gap. CDR3 length: 13 residues. This CDR3 reads CASGWGLGGEQFF. The CDR3 DNA is TGTGCCAGTGGTTGGGGGTTGGGTGGTGAGCAGTTCTTC.

CDR3 sequence: CAWSEDSPYGYTF. CDR3 in DNA: TGTGCCTGGAGTGAGGACAGCCCCTATGGCTACACCTTC. The rearrangement joins TRBV30 to TRBJ1-2, with TRBD1 as a possible D gene (6 bases). Trimming pared 1 base from V and 4 bases from J, leaving 10 bases between. CDR1 is GTSNPN and CDR2 is SVGIG in the germline V gene (reference sequence). The CDR3 runs 13 residues.

The rearrangement joins TRBV12-3 or TRBV12-4 to TRBJ2-5, with 8 positions matching TRBD1. The CDR3 loop spans 16 amino acids. The ends lost 5 bases at V and 5 bases at J; junction bases unmatched: 13. The CDR3 DNA is TGTGCCAGCAGTCTTAGGGACAGGTCGGGGACGGAGACCCAGTACTTC. It translates to CASSLRDRSGTETQYF.

The chain recombines TRBV19 with TRBJ2-7, with D possibly matching TRBD2 (5 bases). The CDR3 is made up of 16 amino acids. Germline CDR1 is LNHDA and CDR2 is SQIVND (reference sequence). V gave up 5 bases and J gave up 5 bases, with 22 bases separating them. The CDR3 spells CASSLRAGPRVDEQYF. The CDR3 bases are TGTGCCAGTAGTCTGAGGGCGGGCCCCCGGGTGGACGAGCAGTACTTC.

This chain joins TRBV6-1 and TRBJ2-1; D tentatively reads TRBD1 or TRBD2 (5 bases each). Germline loops: CDR1 MNHNS, CDR2 SASEGT. The CDR3 runs 15 residues. The ends were cut back, 6 bases at V and 5 bases at J, with 17 bases in the middle. The CDR3: CASRDYGALNNEQFF. The DNA of the CDR3 is TGTGCCAGCAGAGACTACGGGGCCTTAAACAATGAGCAGTTCTTC.

The rearrangement uses TRBV19 and TRBJ2-2, with D tentatively TRBD1 (7 bases). Germline values: CDR1 LNHDA, CDR2 SQIVND (reference sequence). The CDR3 totals 18 residues. V lost 4 bases to trimming and J lost 6 bases, with 24 bases between them. This CDR3 reads CASSRNKSGGRIPGELFF. The CDR3 nucleotides are TGTGCCAGTAGTAGGAATAAATCAGGGGGGCGCATTCCCGGGGAGCTGTTTTTT.

The genes are TRBV2 and TRBJ2-5; D might be TRBD1 or TRBD2, each matching 6 bases. From germline, CDR1 is SNHLY and CDR2 FYNNEI. The V gene lost 6 bases and the J gene lost 6 bases, with 20 bases spanning the gap. The CDR3 loop spans 15 amino acids. This chain's CDR3 is CASSDVGGGWKTQYF. CDR3 in DNA: TGTGCCAGCAGCGATGTGGGGGGCGGATGGAAGACCCAGTACTTC.